The 25 T cell receptor beta chains presented below share a single source sample, sequenced in a study of cytomegalovirus exposure and HLA in healthy donors. The PCR was carried out with 60 Vbeta primers and 13 Jbeta primers. Assay used: immunoSEQ multiplex PCR; TCRdb lists only in-frame clones, some missing. Of about 180,000 clones detected, over 75% appear once; the ten largest clones hold about 1.9%. Material: PBMCs. The receptor source for this set is a woman aged 25 to 39 in good health and CMV-seronegative.

The V gene is TRBV4-3, the J gene TRBJ2-7; 7 bases are shared with TRBD1. The CDR3 totals 15 residues. The germline CDR1 and CDR2 sequences are LGHNA and YSLEER. The trim removed 0 bases at V and 9 bases at J, leaving 11 bases unmatched. CDR3 loop: CASSQDRRGGVGQYF. The CDR3 nucleotides are TGCGCCAGCAGCCAAGATAGGCGAGGGGGCGTCGGGCAGTACTTC.

The chain links TRBV9 to TRBJ2-1; 7 bases fit TRBD2. V lost 6 bases and J lost 0; bases outside the gene matches: 3. The CDR3 totals 14 residues. Looked up from germline, CDR1 is SGDLS and CDR2 is YYNGEE. CDR3 nucleotides: TGTGCCAGCACCCCGGGGGGCTCCTACAATGAGCAGTTCTTC. This sequence encodes CASTPGGSYNEQFF.

The chain carries TRBV4-1 and TRBJ2-7, with a possible D match to TRBD1 (6 bases). Germline CDR1 MGHRA, CDR2 YSYEKL. The V gene lost 3 bases and the J gene lost 2 bases, with 14 bases spanning the gap. CDR3 length equals 15 residues. The CDR3 DNA is TGCGCCAGCAGCCATCCGGGACAAGCCGCCTACGAGCAGTACTTC. The encoded protein is CASSHPGQAAYEQYF.

This clone was observed a single time. This chain joins TRBV19 and TRBJ2-7; the D is unclear. The CDR3 has 14 amino acids. Germline V gene data show CDR1 as LNHDA and CDR2 as SQIVND (reference sequence). The V end lost 1 base, the J end lost 2 bases, and 9 bases lay between the germline ends. The CDR3 loop reads CASSIAPVAYEQYF. CDR3 in DNA: TGTGCCAGTAGTATAGCCCCCGTTGCCTACGAGCAGTACTTC.

V is TRBV10-3 and J is TRBJ2-7; tentatively, D is TRBD2 (5 bases). From germline, CDR1 is ENHRY and CDR2 SYGVKD. With 3 bases removed from V and 7 bases from J, the gap between germline ends came to 16 bases. This CDR3 comprises 14 residues. This CDR3 is CAISEEGSSREQYF. CDR3 DNA sequence: TGTGCCATCAGTGAAGAGGGATCCTCTAGGGAGCAGTACTTC.

The rearrangement uses TRBV10-3 and TRBJ2-2; D might be TRBD2 (6 bases). The CDR3 has 16 residues. The V gene lost 0 bases and the J gene lost 3 bases, with 11 bases spanning the gap. Germline V gene sequence: CDR1 ENHRY, CDR2 SYGVKD. CDR3 sequence reads: CAISESGLADTGELFF. The CDR3 DNA reads TGTGCCATCAGTGAGTCGGGACTTGCGGACACCGGGGAGCTGTTTTTT.

The gene calls are TRBV6-6 and TRBJ1-1, with a possible D match to TRBD1 (5 bases). This CDR3 has 12 amino acids. V lost 4 bases and J 8 bases, leaving 11 bases between the germline ends. CDR1 and CDR2 (germline): MNHNY, SVGAGI (reference sequence). CDR3 residues: CASSFSKGEAFF. In DNA, the CDR3 is TGTGCCAGCAGTTTTTCGAAGGGGGAAGCTTTCTTT.

The CDR3 spells CASIDSLRDRNSPLHF. The CDR3 DNA reads TGTGCCAGCATCGATTCCCTCCGGGACAGAAATTCACCCCTCCACTTT. The V gene is TRBV27, the J gene TRBJ1-6; 7 nucleotides align to TRBD1. V dropped 7 bases and J dropped 7; count of bases not matched to a gene: 13. The germline V gene encodes CDR1 MNHEY and CDR2 SMNVEV (reference sequence). The CDR3 has 16 amino acids.

The CDR3 is CASSDPPPGHNSGNTIYF. The CDR3 coding sequence is TGTGCCAGCAGTGACCCCCCTCCGGGACACAACTCTGGAAACACCATATATTTT. V gene TRBV6-4 combines with J gene TRBJ1-3, with D perhaps TRBD1 (6 bases). V shed 2 bases and J shed 0 bases, with 17 bases lying between them. This CDR3 region has 18 residues. Looked up from germline, CDR1 is MRHNA and CDR2 is SNTAGT.

V gene TRBV6-1 combines with J gene TRBJ1-5; 9 positions match TRBD1. The germline V gene has CDR1 MNHNS and CDR2 SASEGT. This CDR3 has 13 residues. V dropped 9 bases and J dropped 6; count of bases not matched to a gene: 6. In DNA form, the CDR3 reads TGTGCCAGTAGGGACAGGGCGATTCAGCCCCAGCATTTT. This codes for CASRDRAIQPQHF.

V usage is TRBV9 and J usage is TRBJ1-2, with D unclear. Germline V CDR1 and CDR2: SGDLS, YYNGEE. This CDR3 has 15 residues. The V end was cut by 0 bases, the J end by 2 bases, with 11 bases between. The CDR3 bases are TGTGCCAGCAGCGTAGACGAGGGTTGGAACTATGGCTACACCTTC. Translated: CASSVDEGWNYGYTF.

This clone was observed once. The chain combines TRBV18 with TRBJ2-7; 12 bases are a match to TRBD2. The CDR3 has 15 amino acids. V dropped 4 bases and J dropped 2; count of bases not matched to a gene: 3. Germline loops: CDR1 KGHSH, CDR2 LQKENI. CDR3 loop: CASSLLAGGTYEQYF. In nucleotides, the CDR3 is TGTGCCAGCTCACTGCTAGCGGGGGGGACCTACGAGCAGTACTTC.

This chain joins TRBV12-5 and TRBJ2-5; D is unresolved. The DNA end favors TRBJ2-7, so the J call may be wrong. The germline V gene has CDR1 LGHNT and CDR2 FRNRAP. This CDR3 contains 14 residues. DNA for the CDR3: TGTGCTAGTGGTTTGGTACGCCAGGTCTACGAGCAGTACTTC. This gives the protein CASGLVRQVYEQYF.

V usage is TRBV5-3 and J usage is TRBJ1-2, with a tentative D call TRBD1 (6 bases). TRBV5-3 is identified as an open reading frame with a role that is uncertain. The CDR3 contains 15 residues. V shed 1 base and J shed 3 bases, with 13 bases lying between them. The CDR3, as DNA: TGTGCCAGAAGCTTGACGGGTACAGGGCACTATGGCTACACCTTC. Translated: CARSLTGTGHYGYTF.

The chain carries TRBV5-1 and TRBJ2-1; the match to TRBD2 covers 11 bases. CDR1 is SGHRS, CDR2 YFSETQ, per germline. The CDR3 is 16 residues long. V lost 0 bases and J lost 4; bases outside the gene matches: 3. The CDR3 protein is CASSLEASGGYNEQFF. The DNA for the CDR3 is TGCGCCAGCAGCTTGGAGGCTAGCGGGGGGTACAATGAGCAGTTCTTC.

The rearrangement links TRBV14 to TRBJ1-2, with 7 bases fitting TRBD1. The J segment lost 4 bases and the V segment lost 0 bases, leaving 5 bases of the junction unmatched. The length of the CDR3 is 15 residues. CDR1 is SGHDN and CDR2 is FVKESK in the germline V gene. Written as DNA, the CDR3 is TGTGCCAGCAGCCAAGATGATGCAGGGGGCTATGGCTACACCTTC. This codes for CASSQDDAGGYGYTF.

The chain recombines TRBV19 with TRBJ2-7; D gene unclear. CDR1 and CDR2 (germline): LNHDA, SQIVND (reference sequence). V was cut by 8 bases and J by 3 bases, with 5 bases left in between. The length of the CDR3 is 10 residues. The CDR3 is CASPGYEQYF. The CDR3 nucleotides read TGTGCCAGTCCCGGCTACGAGCAGTACTTC. Full variable domain (rest looked up from reference TRBV19 and TRBJ2-7): DGGITQSPKYLFRKEGQNVTLSCEQNLNHDAMYWYRQDPGQGLRLIYYSQIVNDFQKGDIAEGYSVSREKKESFPLTVTSAQKNPTAFYLCASPGYEQYFGPGTRLTVT.

V gene TRBV7-2 combines with J gene TRBJ1-4, with TRBD1 as a possible D gene (5 bases). The length of the CDR3 is 16 residues. Germline V lookup: CDR1 SGHTA, CDR2 FQGNSA. V was shortened by 2 bases and J by 7 bases, with 17 bases between the two germline ends. This chain's CDR3 is CASSLSGTSGGEKLFF. The DNA of the CDR3 is TGTGCCAGCAGCTTATCCGGGACTTCGGGCGGTGAAAAACTGTTTTTT.

The V and J genes are TRBV29-1 and TRBJ1-2; D may be TRBD1 (5 bases). Germline assignment: CDR1 SQVTM and CDR2 ANQGSEA. With 2 bases removed from V and 6 bases from J, the gap between germline ends came to 10 bases. This CDR3 contains 12 residues. CDR3 bases: TGCAGCGTTGAAAGGCCGGGGGATGGCTACACCTTC. Its translation is CSVERPGDGYTF. The whole variable domain, filled in from reference TRBV29-1 and TRBJ1-2, reads SAVISQKPSRDICQRGTSLTIQCQVDSQVTMMFWYRQQPGQSLTLIATANQGSEATYESGFVIDKFPISRPNLTFSTLTVSNMSPEDSSIYLCSVERPGDGYTFGSGTRLTVV.

CDR3 nucleotide sequence: TGTGCCAGCAGCCAAGCAATGAGACAGGGGAATAATTCACCCCTCCACTTT. Residues: CASSQAMRQGNNSPLHF. V and J are TRBV4-2 and TRBJ1-6; 8 nucleotides line up with TRBD1. CDR3 size: 17 residues. Germline CDR1 reads LGHNA; CDR2 reads YNFKEQ. Germline trimming cut 1 base from V and 5 bases from J; bases unmatched to any gene: 7.

The rearrangement links TRBV18 to TRBJ2-3; 10 bases are shared with TRBD1. Germline lookup yields CDR1 KGHSH and CDR2 LQKENI. The ends lost 1 base at V and 5 bases at J; junction bases unmatched: 9. This CDR3 comprises 17 residues. Written as DNA, the CDR3 is TGTGCCAGCTCACCACTCGGGGACAGGGGTGAAGTAGATACGCAGTATTTT. Its translation: CASSPLGDRGEVDTQYF.

This clone was found a few times. The V and J genes are TRBV6-6 and TRBJ1-1; 11 bases align to TRBD1. CDR1 and CDR2 from the germline V gene are MNHNY and SVGAGI (reference sequence). V lost 6 bases and J lost 1; bases outside the gene matches: 4. The CDR3 has 15 residues. CDR3 coding DNA: TGTGCCAGCAGCCGGACAGGGGGCTCGAACACTGAAGCTTTCTTT. Translated: CASSRTGGSNTEAFF.

The rearrangement uses TRBV18 and TRBJ2-1, with 8 bases lining up with TRBD1. In germline, CDR1 is KGHSH, CDR2 LQKENI. The V and J ends lost 3 bases and 5 bases, in that order; junction bases with no gene match: 6. The CDR3 consists of 15 residues. CDR3 sequence: CASSPPDRVNNEQFF. CDR3 DNA sequence: TGTGCCAGCTCACCCCCGGACAGGGTTAACAATGAGCAGTTCTTC.

The chain uses TRBV10-3 and TRBJ2-7, with TRBD2 identical over 7 bases. The CDR3 loop spans 14 amino acids. Looked up from germline, CDR1 is ENHRY and CDR2 is SYGVKD. The trim removed 10 bases at V and 2 bases at J, leaving 11 bases unmatched. CDR3 residues: CATKAGREPYEQYF. The CDR3 nucleotides read TGTGCCACGAAAGCGGGACGGGAGCCCTACGAGCAGTACTTC.

The genes are TRBV25-1 and TRBJ1-2, with TRBD1 matching over 8 bases. V shed 3 bases, J shed 7 bases, and the junction held 7 bases outside the gene matches. CDR1 and CDR2 (germline): MGHDK, SYGVNS. This CDR3 has 14 amino acids. CDR3 protein: CASSEPGGLGGYTF. The CDR3 nucleotides read TGTGCCAGCAGTGAGCCAGGGGGCCTTGGTGGCTACACCTTC.